These T cell receptor beta chains were read from a single sample in a study of T cells after posttransplantation cyclophosphamide. Sequencing was performed with immunoSEQ multiplex PCR; in TCRdb, only in-frame clones are kept and a portion is missing. The table records roughly 3,800 clones, around 70% of them present only once. Specimen: CD8+ T cells sorted from PBMCs, collected around 1,100 days after allogeneic stem cell transplant with posttransplant cyclophosphamide. The source of these receptors is a female patient aged 40-50 years who received an allogeneic stem cell transplant from a related donor, was CMV-positive, and had no GVHD. Some T cells may be supplied by the graft donor. Both conserved end residues are part of each CDR3. Clone size, where shown, is once, few, many, or a class for clones that have expanded.

j_call v_call clone_size cdr3_aa
TRBJ2-3 TRBV6-4 - CASSGEWTGETDTQYF
TRBJ2-1 TRBV19 - CASSVDSNRGDYNEQFF
TRBJ2-2 TRBV9 large CASSPVPGQGAPNTGELFF
TRBJ2-7 TRBV7-9 once CASSWSYEQYF
TRBJ2-7 TRBV9 - CASCIGQRTAYEQYF
TRBJ1-5 TRBV27 few CASSLSGPGGSNQPQHF
TRBJ2-7 TRBV5-1 - CASSPWDRGNEQYF
TRBJ2-7 TRBV9 - CAFFFGQGTAYEQYF
TRBJ2-3 TRBV7-3 - CASSLTQRGAPDTQYF
TRBJ1-2 TRBV5-1 hyperexpanded CASSLGDDRGQGYTF
TRBJ2-7 TRBV27 - CASSPGTTPYEQYF
TRBJ2-7 TRBV9 - CASSIKQKTAYEQYF
TRBJ2-1 TRBV5-4 - CASSLAIGVRNEQFF
TRBJ2-1 TRBV5-1 - CASSSGTSGYNEQFF
TRBJ2-7 TRBV5-1 once CASRGGGTDEQYF
TRBJ2-7 TRBV9 few CASFFEQGTAYEQYF
TRBJ1-5 TRBV15 - CATSRVGTGVQPQHF
TRBJ2-2 TRBV11-2 - CASSLSTGELFF
TRBJ2-7 TRBV7-9 - CASSPPSGTPSYEQYF
TRBJ2-1 TRBV27 once CASRSNNEQFF
TRBJ2-7 TRBV9 - CASFFKQGTAYEQYF
TRBJ2-5 TRBV13 - CASSLEGEETQYF
TRBJ2-7 TRBV9 few CACFFKQETAYEQYF
TRBJ1-5 TRBV19 - CASSGYGSGNQPQHF
TRBJ2-1 TRBV5-1 once CASSPIFGAVSSSYNEQFF
TRBJ1-1 TRBV5-6 - CASSYRGNTEAFF
TRBJ1-5 TRBV6-1 - CASSHHRGREEHF
TRBJ1-3 TRBV6-6 few CASSTGNTIYF
TRBJ2-3 TRBV10-3 - CAINPTSGATDTQYF
TRBJ1-2 TRBV4-3 - CASSPMRTGGAHGYTF